These 5 T cell receptor beta chains came from one sample sequenced in a study of blood T cell repertoires in COVID-19. The assay was immunoSEQ multiplex PCR, and TCRdb's table has in-frame clones only and misses some. The repertoire holds roughly 340,000 clones, with 88% as singletons. Sequencing was carried out using peripheral blood. The receptors originated from a woman in her seventies with COVID-19, enrolled during active disease.

This chain connects TRBV18 to TRBJ2-1; tentatively, D is TRBD2 (5 bases). Trimming removed 6 bases from V and 5 bases from J, with 17 bases in between. This CDR3 has 15 residues. CDR1 and CDR2 from the germline V gene are KGHSH and LQKENI. The chain's CDR3 is CASSSGLGRNNEQFF. The CDR3, as DNA: TGTGCCAGCTCGTCCGGACTGGGGAGAAACAATGAGCAGTTCTTC.

J is TRBJ2-7 and V is TRBV12-3 or TRBV12-4; D gene uncertain. CDR3 length: 11 amino acids. The ends were cut back, 5 bases at V and 5 bases at J, with 7 bases in the middle. This CDR3 reads CASSPSNEQYF. CDR3 bases: TGTGCCAGCAGTCCTTCTAACGAGCAGTACTTC.

This chain connects TRBV5-1 to TRBJ1-2, with 7 bases fitting TRBD1. V trimming: 1 base; J trimming: 7 bases; junction bases outside the gene matches: 4. This CDR3 is built from 13 residues. The V gene's germline CDR1 is SGHRS and CDR2 YFSETQ. The CDR3 sequence is CASSLPDRAGYTF. For the CDR3, the DNA is TGCGCCAGCAGCTTGCCAGACAGGGCTGGCTACACCTTC.

The chain joins TRBV7-6 to TRBJ1-5; TRBD1 matches at 7 bases. The CDR3 spans 15 residues. From germline, CDR1 is SGHVS and CDR2 FNYEAQ. V lost 2 bases and J lost 0; bases outside the gene matches: 1. The CDR3 bases are TGTGCCAGCAGCTTAACAGGGGATAGCAATCAGCCCCAGCATTTT. It specifies CASSLTGDSNQPQHF.

The rearrangement links TRBV7-9 to TRBJ1-1; no reliable D call. V was cut by 5 bases and J by 1 base, with 14 bases left in between. The CDR3 consists of 15 residues. The germline V gene encodes CDR1 SEHNR and CDR2 FQNEAQ (reference sequence). The CDR3 nucleotides read TGTGCCAGCAGCCCCTATGGACGGGGGAACACTGAAGCTTTCTTT. This gives the protein CASSPYGRGNTEAFF. The full variable domain, with the rest looked up from reference TRBV7-9 and TRBJ1-1, is DTGVSQNPRHKITKRGQNVTFRCDPISEHNRLYWYRQTLGQGPEFLTYFQNEAQLEKSRLLSDRFSAERPKGSFSTLEIQRTEQGDSAMYLCASSPYGRGNTEAFFGQGTRLTVV.